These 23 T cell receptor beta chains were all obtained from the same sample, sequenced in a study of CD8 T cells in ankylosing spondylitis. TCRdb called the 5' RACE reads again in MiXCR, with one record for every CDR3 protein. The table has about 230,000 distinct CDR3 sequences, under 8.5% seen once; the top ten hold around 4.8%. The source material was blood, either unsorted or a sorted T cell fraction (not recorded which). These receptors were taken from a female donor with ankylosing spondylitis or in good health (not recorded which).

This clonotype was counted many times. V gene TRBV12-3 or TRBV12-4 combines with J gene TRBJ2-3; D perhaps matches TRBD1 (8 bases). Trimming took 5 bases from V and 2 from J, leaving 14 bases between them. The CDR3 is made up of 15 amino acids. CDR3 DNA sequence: TGTGCCAGCAGTCCGGACAGGGACTACACAGATACGCAGTATTTT. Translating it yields CASSPDRDYTDTQYF.

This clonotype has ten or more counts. The CDR3 DNA is TGTGCCAGCAGTGAGGGCCAGGGCGTTCAGCCCCAGCATTTT. Translated, it gives CASSEGQGVQPQHF. This chain uses TRBV25-1 with TRBJ1-5; TRBD1 is a possible D gene (5 bases). The germline gives CDR1 MGHDK, CDR2 SYGVNS. Trimming removed 3 bases at V and 6 bases at J, with 12 bases between. The CDR3 runs to 14 residues.

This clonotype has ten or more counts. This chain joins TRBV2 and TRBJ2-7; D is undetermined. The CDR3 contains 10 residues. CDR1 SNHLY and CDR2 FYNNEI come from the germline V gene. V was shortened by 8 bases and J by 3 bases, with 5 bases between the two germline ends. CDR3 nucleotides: TGTGCCAGCGCCGGCTACGAGCAGTACTTC. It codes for CASAGYEQYF.

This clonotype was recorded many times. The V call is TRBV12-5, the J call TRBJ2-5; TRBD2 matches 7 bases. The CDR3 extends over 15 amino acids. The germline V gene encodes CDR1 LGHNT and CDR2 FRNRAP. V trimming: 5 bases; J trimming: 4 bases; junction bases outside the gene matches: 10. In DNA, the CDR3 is TGTGCTAGTGGTCTACCGGGACTACCTGCAGAGACCCAGTACTTC. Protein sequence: CASGLPGLPAETQYF.

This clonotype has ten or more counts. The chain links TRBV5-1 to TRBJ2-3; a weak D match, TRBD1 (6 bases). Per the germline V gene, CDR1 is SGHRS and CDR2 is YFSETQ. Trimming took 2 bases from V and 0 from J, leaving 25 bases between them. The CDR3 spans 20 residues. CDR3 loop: CASSFRPPGPWGQSTDTQYF. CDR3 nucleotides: TGCGCCAGCAGCTTCCGCCCCCCTGGACCTTGGGGGCAGAGCACAGATACGCAGTATTTT.

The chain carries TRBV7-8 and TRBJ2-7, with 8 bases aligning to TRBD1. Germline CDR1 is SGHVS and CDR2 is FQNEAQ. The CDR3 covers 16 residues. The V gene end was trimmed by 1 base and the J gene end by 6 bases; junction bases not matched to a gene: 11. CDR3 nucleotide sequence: TGTGCCAGCAGCTTAGGCCGGGACAGGTCGTCGAGCGAGCAGTACTTC. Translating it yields CASSLGRDRSSSEQYF.

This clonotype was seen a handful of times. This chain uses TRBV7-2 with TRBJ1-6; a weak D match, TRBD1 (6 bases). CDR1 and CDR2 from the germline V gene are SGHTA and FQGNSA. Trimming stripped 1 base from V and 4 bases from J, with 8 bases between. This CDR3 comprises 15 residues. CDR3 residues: CASSLVGGYNSPLHF. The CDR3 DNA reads TGTGCCAGCAGCTTAGTAGGGGGGTATAATTCACCCCTCCACTTT.

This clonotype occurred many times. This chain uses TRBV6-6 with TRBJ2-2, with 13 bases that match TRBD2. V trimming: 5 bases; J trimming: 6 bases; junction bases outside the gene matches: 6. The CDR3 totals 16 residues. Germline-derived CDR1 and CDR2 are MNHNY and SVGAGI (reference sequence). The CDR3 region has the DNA TGTGCCAGCAGTCCTAAAGGACTAGCGGGAGCCGGGGAGCTGTTTTTT. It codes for CASSPKGLAGAGELFF.

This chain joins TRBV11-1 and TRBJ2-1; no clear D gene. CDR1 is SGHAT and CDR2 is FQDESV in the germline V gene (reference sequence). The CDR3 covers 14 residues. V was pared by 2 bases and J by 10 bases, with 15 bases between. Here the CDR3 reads CASSLSVRNGEQFF. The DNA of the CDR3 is TGTGCCAGCAGCTTATCGGTCAGGAATGGAGAGCAGTTCTTC.

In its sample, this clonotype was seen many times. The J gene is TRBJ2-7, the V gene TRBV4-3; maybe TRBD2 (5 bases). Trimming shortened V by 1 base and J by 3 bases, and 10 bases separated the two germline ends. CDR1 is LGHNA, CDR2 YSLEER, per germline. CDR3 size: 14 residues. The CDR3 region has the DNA TGCGCCAGCAGCCAAGCAGGCGGGCTCTACGAGCAGTACTTC. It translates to CASSQAGGLYEQYF.

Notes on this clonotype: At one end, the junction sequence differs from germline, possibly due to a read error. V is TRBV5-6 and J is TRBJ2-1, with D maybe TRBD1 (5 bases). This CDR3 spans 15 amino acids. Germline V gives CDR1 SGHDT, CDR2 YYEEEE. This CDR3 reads CVSSLAPTAYNEQFF. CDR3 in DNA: TGTGTCAGCAGCTTGGCCCCGACAGCTTACAATGAGCAGTTCTTC. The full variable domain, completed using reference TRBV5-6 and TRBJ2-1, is DAGVTQSPTHLIKTRGQQVTLRCSPKSGHDTVSWYQQALGQGPQFIFQYYEEEERQRGNFPDRFSGHQFPNYSSELNVNALLLGDSALYLCVSSLAPTAYNEQFFGPGTRLTVL.

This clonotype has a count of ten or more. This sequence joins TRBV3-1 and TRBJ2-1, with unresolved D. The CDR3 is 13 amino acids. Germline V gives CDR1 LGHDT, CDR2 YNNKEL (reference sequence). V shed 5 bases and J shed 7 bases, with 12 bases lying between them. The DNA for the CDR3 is TGTGCCAGCAGCACCGCTTCGGTTAATGAGCAGTTCTTC. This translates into CASSTASVNEQFF.

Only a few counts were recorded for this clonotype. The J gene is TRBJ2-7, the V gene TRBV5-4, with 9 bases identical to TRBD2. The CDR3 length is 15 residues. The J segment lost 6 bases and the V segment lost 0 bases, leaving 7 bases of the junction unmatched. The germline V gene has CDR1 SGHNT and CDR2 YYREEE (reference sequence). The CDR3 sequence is CASSLEPGLAAEQYF. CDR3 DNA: TGTGCCAGCAGCTTGGAACCGGGACTAGCTGCCGAGCAGTACTTC.

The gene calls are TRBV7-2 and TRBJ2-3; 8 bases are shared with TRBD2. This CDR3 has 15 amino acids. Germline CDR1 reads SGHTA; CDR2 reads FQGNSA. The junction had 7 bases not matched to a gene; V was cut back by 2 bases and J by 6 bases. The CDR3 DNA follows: TGTGCCAGCAGCTTAAGCGGGGGAAGGGCGGATACGCAGTATTTT. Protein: CASSLSGGRADTQYF.

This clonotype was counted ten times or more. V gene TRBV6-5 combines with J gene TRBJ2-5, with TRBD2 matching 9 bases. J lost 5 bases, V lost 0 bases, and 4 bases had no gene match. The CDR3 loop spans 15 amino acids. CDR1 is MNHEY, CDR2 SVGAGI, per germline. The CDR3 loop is CASSYSSGSGETQYF. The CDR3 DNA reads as TGTGCCAGCAGTTACTCTAGCGGGAGTGGGGAGACCCAGTACTTC.

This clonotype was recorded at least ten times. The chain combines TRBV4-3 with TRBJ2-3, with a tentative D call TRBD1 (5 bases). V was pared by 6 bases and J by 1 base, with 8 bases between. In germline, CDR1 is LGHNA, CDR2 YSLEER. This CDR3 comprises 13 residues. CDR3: CASRATGTDTQYF. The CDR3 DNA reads TGCGCCAGCAGAGCGACAGGCACAGATACGCAGTATTTT.

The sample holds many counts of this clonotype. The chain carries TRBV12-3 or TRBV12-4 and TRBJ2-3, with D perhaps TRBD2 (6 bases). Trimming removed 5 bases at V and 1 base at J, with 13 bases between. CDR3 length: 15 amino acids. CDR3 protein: CASSPGTGGTDTQYF. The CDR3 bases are TGTGCCAGCAGTCCAGGGACTGGAGGCACAGATACGCAGTATTTT.

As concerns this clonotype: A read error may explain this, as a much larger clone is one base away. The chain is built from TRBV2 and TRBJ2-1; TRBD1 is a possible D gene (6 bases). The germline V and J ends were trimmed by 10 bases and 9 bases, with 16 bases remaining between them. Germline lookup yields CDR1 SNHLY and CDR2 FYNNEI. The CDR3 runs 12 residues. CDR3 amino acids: CANTQGSGEQFF. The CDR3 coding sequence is TGTGCCAACACACAGGGCAGTGGTGAGCAGTTCTTC. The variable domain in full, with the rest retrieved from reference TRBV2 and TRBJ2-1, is EPEVTQTPSHQVTQMGQEVILRCVPISNHLYFYWYRQILGQKVEFLVSFYNNEISEKSEIFDDQFSVERPDGSNFTLKIRSTKLEDSAMYFCANTQGSGEQFFGPGTRLTVL.

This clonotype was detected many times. CDR3 region: CASGQGQYEQYF. The CDR3 DNA reads TGTGCCAGTGGACAGGGACAGTACGAGCAGTACTTC. The chain uses TRBV6-6 and TRBJ2-7; 8 bases agree with TRBD1. J lost 4 bases, V lost 9 bases, and 5 bases had no gene match. Germline V CDR1 and CDR2: MNHNY, SVGAGI (reference sequence). This CDR3 has 12 amino acids.

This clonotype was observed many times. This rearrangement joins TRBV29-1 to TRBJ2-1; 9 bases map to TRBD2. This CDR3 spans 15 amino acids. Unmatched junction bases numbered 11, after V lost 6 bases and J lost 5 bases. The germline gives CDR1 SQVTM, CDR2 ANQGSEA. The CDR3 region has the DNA TGCAGCGTCCGGGGGTTGGCTAGCGGGGACAATGAGCAGTTCTTC. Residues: CSVRGLASGDNEQFF.

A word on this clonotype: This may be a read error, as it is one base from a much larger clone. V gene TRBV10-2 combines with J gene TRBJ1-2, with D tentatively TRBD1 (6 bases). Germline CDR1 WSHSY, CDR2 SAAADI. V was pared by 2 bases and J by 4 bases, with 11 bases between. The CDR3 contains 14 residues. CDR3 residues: CASSEQGPGYGYTF. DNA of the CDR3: TGCGCCAGCAGTGAGCAGGGGCCGGGCTATGGCTACACCTTC.

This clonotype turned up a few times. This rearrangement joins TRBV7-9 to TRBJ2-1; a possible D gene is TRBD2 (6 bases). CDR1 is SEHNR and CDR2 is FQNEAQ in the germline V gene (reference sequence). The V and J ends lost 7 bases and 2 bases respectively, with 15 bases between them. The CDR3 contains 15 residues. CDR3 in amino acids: CASTRWAGTYNEQFF. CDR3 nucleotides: TGTGCCAGCACCAGGTGGGCGGGAACCTACAATGAGCAGTTCTTC.

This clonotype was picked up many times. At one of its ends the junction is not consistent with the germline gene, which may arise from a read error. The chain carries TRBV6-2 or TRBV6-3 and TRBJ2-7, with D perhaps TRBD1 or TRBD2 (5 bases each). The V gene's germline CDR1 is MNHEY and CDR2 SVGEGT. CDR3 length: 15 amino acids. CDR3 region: CASRPSGTTSSEQYF. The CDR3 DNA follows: TGTGCCAGCAGACCCTCTGGGACGACCTCCTCCGAGCAGTACTTC.